The table lists the clone carrying this T cell receptor (beta chain) with many counts. The sample is drawn from a study of CDR3 diversity in severe acne. TCRdb used MiXCR to reprocess the PCR reads, holding one entry per CDR3 protein. The data contain roughly 100,000 distinct CDR3 sequences, roughly half of them singletons. The TCR sequence derives from a male donor with acne. The source material was blood.

Here the CDR3 DNA reads TGTGCCAGCAGCTTGTGGAGTGGTCAGCCCCAGCATTTT. It specifies CASSLWSGQPQHF. The rearrangement links TRBV7-2 to TRBJ1-5; D call uncertain. The V end was cut by 3 bases, the J end by 6 bases, with 9 bases between. Germline V gives CDR1 SGHTA, CDR2 FQGNSA. CDR3 size: 13 residues. The whole variable domain, remainder taken from reference TRBV7-2 and TRBJ1-5, is GAGVSQSPSNKVTEKGKDVELRCDPISGHTALYWYRQSLGQGLEFLIYFQGNSAPDKSGLPSDRFSAERTGGSVSTLTIQRTQQEDSAVYLCASSLWSGQPQHFGDGTRLSIL.